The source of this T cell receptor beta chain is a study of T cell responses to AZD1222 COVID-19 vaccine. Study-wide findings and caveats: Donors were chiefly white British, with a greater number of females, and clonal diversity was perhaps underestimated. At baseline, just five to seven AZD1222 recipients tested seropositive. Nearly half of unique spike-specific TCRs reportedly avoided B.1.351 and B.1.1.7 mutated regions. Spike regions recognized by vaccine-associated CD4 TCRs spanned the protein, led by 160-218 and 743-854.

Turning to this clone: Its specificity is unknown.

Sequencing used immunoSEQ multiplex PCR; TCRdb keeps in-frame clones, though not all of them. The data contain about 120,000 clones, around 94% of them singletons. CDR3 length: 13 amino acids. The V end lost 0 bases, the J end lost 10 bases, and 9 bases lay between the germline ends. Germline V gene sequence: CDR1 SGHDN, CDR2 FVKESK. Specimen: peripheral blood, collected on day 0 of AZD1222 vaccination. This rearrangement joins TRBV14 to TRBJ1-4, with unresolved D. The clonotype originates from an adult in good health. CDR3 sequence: CASSQESAGKLFF. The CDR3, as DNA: TGTGCCAGCAGCCAAGAGTCAGCCGGAAAACTGTTTTTT.